The clone carrying this TCR beta chain turned up a few times. This sample is drawn from a study of blood T cell repertoires in COVID-19. Across the study: The samples span acute and convalescent COVID-19 from the United States, Italy and Spain.

The repertoire was sequenced with immunoSEQ multiplex PCR; TCRdb's copy has only in-frame clones and lacks some. The profile shows about 200,000 clones, nearly 90% of them singletons. This receptor was identified in a man in his fifties or sixties with active or convalescent COVID-19. Specimen: peripheral blood.

CDR3 region: CASSKGRQGMNEQYF. CDR3 DNA sequence: TGTGCCAGCAGCAAAGGGCGGCAGGGGATGAACGAGCAGTACTTC. J is TRBJ2-7 and V is TRBV14, with a possible D match to TRBD1 (6 bases). The CDR3 sequence is 15 residues long. Trimming left V 5 bases short and J 5 bases short, with 19 bases between. Per germline, CDR1 SGHDN and CDR2 FVKESK.